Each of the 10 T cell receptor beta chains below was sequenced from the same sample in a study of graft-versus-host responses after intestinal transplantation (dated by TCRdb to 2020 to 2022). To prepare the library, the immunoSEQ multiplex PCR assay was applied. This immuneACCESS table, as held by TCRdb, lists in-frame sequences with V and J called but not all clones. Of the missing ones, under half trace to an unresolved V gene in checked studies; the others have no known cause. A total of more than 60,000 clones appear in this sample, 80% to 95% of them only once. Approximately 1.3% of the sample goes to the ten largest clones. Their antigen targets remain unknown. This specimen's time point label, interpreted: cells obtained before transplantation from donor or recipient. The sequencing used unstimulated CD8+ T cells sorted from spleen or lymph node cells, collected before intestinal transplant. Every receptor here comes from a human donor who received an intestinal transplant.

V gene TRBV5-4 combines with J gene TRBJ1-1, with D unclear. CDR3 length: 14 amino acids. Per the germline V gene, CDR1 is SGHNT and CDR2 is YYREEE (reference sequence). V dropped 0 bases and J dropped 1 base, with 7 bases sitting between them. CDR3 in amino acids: CASSLESGNTEAFF. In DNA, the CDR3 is TGTGCCAGCAGCTTGGAGTCGGGGAACACTGAAGCTTTCTTT. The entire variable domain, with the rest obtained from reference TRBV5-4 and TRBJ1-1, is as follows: ETGVTQSPTHLIKTRGQQVTLRCSSQSGHNTVSWYQQALGQGPQFIFQYYREEENGRGNFPPRFSGLQFPNYSSELNVNALELDDSALYLCASSLESGNTEAFFGQGTRLTVV.

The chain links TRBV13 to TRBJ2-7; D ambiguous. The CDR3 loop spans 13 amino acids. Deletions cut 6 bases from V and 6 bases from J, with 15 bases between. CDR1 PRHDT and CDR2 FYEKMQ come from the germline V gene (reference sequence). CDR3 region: CASSPSESGEQYF. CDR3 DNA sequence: TGTGCCAGCAGTCCCAGTGAATCGGGCGAGCAGTACTTC.

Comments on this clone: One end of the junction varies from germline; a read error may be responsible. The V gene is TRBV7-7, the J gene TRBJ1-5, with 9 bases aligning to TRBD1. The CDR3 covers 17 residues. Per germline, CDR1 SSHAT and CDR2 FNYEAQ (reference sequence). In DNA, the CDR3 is TGTGCTAGCAGCAGGGACAGGGTTTTGAAAGGCAATCAGCCCCAGCATTTT. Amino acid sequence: CASSRDRVLKGNQPQHF.

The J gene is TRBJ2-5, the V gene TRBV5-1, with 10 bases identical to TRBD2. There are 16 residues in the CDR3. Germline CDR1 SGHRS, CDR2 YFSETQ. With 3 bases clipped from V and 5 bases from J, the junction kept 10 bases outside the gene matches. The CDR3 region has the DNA TGCGCCAGCAGCTCTCAAAAGCGGGGGGGCGGGGAGACCCAGTACTTC. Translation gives CASSSQKRGGGETQYF.

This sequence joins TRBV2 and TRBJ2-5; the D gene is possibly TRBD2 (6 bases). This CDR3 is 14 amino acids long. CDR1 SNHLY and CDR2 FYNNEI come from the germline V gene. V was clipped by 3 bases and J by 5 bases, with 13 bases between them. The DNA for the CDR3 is TGTGCCAGCAGTGAGAGGAGGGATGAGGAGACCCAGTACTTC. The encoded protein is CASSERRDEETQYF.

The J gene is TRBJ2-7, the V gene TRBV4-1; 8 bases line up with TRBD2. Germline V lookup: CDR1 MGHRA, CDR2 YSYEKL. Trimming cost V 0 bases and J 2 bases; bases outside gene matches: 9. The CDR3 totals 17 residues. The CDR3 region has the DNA TGCGCCAGCAGCCAAGAGGAGCGGGGGAGCCACCCCTACGAGCAGTACTTC. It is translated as CASSQEERGSHPYEQYF.

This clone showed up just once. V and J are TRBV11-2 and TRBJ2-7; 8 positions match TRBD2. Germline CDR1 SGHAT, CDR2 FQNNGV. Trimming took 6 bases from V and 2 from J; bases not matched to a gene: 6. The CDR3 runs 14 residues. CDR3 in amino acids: CASSQSGGAYEQYF. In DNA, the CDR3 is TGTGCCAGCAGTCAGAGCGGGGGAGCCTACGAGCAGTACTTC.

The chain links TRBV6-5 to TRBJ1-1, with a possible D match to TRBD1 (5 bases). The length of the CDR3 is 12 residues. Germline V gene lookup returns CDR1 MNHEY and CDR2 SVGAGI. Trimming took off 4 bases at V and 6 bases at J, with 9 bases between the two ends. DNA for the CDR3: TGTGCCAGCAGTTCGCCAGGGTCTGAAGCTTTCTTT. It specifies CASSSPGSEAFF.

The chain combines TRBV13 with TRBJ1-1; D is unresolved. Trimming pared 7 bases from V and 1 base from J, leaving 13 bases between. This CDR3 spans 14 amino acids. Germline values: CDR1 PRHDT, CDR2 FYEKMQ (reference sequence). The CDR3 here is CASNTRQKNTEAFF. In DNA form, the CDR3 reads TGTGCCAGCAACACGAGGCAGAAGAACACTGAAGCTTTCTTT.

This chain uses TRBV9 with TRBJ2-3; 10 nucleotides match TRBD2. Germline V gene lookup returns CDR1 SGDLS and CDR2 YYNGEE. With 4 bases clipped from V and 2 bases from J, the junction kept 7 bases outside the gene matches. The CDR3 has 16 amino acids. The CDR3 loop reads CASSIPSGGDTDTQYF. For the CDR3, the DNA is TGTGCCAGCAGCATTCCTAGCGGGGGTGACACAGATACGCAGTATTTT.